The 6 T cell receptor beta chains listed next were all sequenced from one sample in a study of T-cell memory formation after mild COVID-19. MiXCR was run by TCRdb on the 5' RACE reads, yielding one entry per CDR3 protein. The table shows 150,000 to 200,000 distinct CDR3 sequences, with about a sixth occurring only once. Sequencing was performed on PBMCs or a T cell subset sorted from them (not recorded which). Receptor source: an adult woman who had mild COVID-19 (a few samples of this study predate the infection). Cell type and time point are not known.

The rearrangement uses TRBV7-2 and TRBJ2-3; tentative D call: TRBD2 (6 bases). This CDR3 region has 16 residues. CDR1 and CDR2 from the germline V gene are SGHTA and FQGNSA. Trimming stripped 6 bases from V and 0 bases from J, with 16 bases between. Written as DNA, the CDR3 is TGTGCCAGCAGTCCTACGGCGGGAATTAGCACAGATACGCAGTATTTT. Amino acid sequence: CASSPTAGISTDTQYF.

Only a few counts were recorded for this clonotype. The chain joins TRBV20-1 to TRBJ1-1; no clear D gene. The V gene lost 3 bases and the J gene lost 0 bases, with 5 bases spanning the gap. CDR3 length: 12 residues. The germline gives CDR1 DFQATT, CDR2 SNEGSKA (reference sequence). The CDR3 region is CSARPMNTEAFF. The DNA for the CDR3 is TGCAGTGCTAGGCCCATGAACACTGAAGCTTTCTTT.

This clonotype has more than one count but fewer than ten. The chain recombines TRBV24-1 with TRBJ2-1; D is ambiguous. The germline CDR1 and CDR2 sequences are KGHDR and SFDVKD. The CDR3 contains 15 residues. V was cut by 4 bases and J by 0 bases, with 9 bases left in between. The CDR3 nucleotides read TGTGCCACCAGTGACTCCGGGTCCTCCTACAATGAGCAGTTCTTC. Protein sequence: CATSDSGSSYNEQFF.

This chain joins TRBV7-6 and TRBJ2-7; unclear D gene. This CDR3 comprises 13 residues. V shed 0 bases and J shed 3 bases, with 6 bases lying between them. CDR1 and CDR2 (germline): SGHVS, FNYEAQ. The CDR3 is CASSLATRYEQYF. Here the CDR3 DNA reads TGTGCCAGCAGCTTAGCGACCCGCTACGAGCAGTACTTC.

In this sample, this clonotype turned up a few times. CDR3: CASEGEMGRSPLHF. CDR3 coding DNA: TGTGCCAGCGAAGGGGAAATGGGGAGGTCACCCCTCCACTTT. V gene TRBV6-1 combines with J gene TRBJ1-6, with a tentative D call TRBD1 (5 bases). V gave up 8 bases and J gave up 10 bases, with 18 bases separating them. The CDR3 spans 14 residues. Germline V CDR1 and CDR2: MNHNS, SASEGT.

This clonotype was counted a few times. The V gene is TRBV11-2, the J gene TRBJ2-5; 7 positions match TRBD1. This CDR3 is 14 amino acids long. Germline V CDR1 and CDR2: SGHAT, FQNNGV. V shed 4 bases and J 5 bases; nucleotides not matched to a gene: 7. CDR3 residues: CASSSKQGWETQYF. The CDR3 nucleotides read TGTGCCAGCAGCTCCAAACAGGGGTGGGAGACCCAGTACTTC.